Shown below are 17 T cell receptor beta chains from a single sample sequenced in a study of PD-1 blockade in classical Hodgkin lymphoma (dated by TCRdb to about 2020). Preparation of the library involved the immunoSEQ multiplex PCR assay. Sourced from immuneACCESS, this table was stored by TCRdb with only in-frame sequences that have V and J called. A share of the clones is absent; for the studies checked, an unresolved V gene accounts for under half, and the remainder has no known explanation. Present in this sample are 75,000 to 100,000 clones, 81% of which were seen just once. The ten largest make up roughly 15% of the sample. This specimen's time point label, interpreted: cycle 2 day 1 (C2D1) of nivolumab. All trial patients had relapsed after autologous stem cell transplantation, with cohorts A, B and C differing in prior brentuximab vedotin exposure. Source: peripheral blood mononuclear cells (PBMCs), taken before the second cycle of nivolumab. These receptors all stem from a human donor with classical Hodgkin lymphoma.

The CDR3 region has the DNA TGTGCCAGCAGTGAAATGGCGGCTAGCACAGATACGCAGTATTTT. Its protein is CASSEMAASTDTQYF. J is TRBJ2-3 and V is TRBV6-1; no definite D call. The CDR3 contains 15 residues. Germline V gene data show CDR1 as MNHNS and CDR2 as SASEGT. V lost 2 bases to trimming and J lost 0 bases, with 9 bases between them.

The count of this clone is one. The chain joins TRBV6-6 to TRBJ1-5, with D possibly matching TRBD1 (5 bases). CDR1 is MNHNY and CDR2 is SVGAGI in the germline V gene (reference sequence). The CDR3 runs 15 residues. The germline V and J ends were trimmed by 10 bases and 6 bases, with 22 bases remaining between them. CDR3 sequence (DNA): TGTGCCATCTCCTCGCCGGGGGGGGTTGGTCAGCCCCAGCATTTT. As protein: CAISSPGGVGQPQHF.

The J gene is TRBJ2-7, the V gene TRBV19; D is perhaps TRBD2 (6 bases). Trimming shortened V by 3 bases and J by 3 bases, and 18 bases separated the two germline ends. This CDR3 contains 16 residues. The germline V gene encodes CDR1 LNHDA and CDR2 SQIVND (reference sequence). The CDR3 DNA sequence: TGTGCCAGTAGTATTCGCCCGGGACTTTACATCTACGAGCAGTACTTC. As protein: CASSIRPGLYIYEQYF.

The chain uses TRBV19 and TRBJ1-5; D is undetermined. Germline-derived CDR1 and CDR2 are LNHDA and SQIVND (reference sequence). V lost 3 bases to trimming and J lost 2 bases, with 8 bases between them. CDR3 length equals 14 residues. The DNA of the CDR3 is TGTGCCAGTAGTATCATGCCCGGCAATCAGCCCCAGCATTTT. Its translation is CASSIMPGNQPQHF.

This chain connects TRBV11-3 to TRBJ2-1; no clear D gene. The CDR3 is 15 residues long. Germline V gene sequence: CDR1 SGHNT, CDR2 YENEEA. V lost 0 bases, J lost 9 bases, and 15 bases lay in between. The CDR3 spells CASSLDPRLFGEQFF. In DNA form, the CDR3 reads TGTGCCAGCAGCTTAGATCCGCGGCTGTTCGGTGAGCAGTTCTTC.

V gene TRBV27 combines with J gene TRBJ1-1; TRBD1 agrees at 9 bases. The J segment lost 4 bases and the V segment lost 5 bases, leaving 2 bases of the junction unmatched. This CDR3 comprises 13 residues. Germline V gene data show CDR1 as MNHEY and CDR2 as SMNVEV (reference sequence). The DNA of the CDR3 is TGTGCCAGCAGTATGACAGGGGGCACTGAAGCTTTCTTT. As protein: CASSMTGGTEAFF.

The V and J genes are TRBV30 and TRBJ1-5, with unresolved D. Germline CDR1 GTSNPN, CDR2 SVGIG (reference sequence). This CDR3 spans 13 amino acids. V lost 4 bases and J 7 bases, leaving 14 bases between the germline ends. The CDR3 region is CAWNRGAQQPQHF. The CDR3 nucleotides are TGTGCCTGGAATCGGGGAGCCCAACAGCCCCAGCATTTT.

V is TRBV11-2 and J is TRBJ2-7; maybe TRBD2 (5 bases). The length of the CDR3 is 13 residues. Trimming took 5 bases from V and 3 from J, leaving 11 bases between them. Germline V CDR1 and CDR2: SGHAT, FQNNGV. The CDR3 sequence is CASSLARFYEQYF. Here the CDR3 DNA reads TGTGCCAGCAGCCTAGCCCGGTTCTACGAGCAGTACTTC.

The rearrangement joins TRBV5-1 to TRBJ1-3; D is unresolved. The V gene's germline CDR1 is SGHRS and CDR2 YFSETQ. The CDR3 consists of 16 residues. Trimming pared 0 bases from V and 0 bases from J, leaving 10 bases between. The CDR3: CASSLASPSSGNTIYF. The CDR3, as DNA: TGCGCCAGCAGCTTGGCCTCACCTAGCTCTGGAAACACCATATATTTT.

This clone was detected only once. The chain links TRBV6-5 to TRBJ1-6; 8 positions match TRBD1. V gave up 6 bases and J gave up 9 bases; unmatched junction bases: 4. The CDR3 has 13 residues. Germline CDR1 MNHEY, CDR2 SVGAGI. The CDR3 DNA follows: TGTGCCAGCAGAACGGACAGGGTTTCACCCCTCCACTTT. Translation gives CASRTDRVSPLHF.

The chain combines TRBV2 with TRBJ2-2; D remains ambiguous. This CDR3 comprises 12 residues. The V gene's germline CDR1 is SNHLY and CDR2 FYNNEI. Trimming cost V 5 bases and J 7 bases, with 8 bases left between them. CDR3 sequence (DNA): TGTGCCAGCAGTCCGGATTACGGGGAGCTGTTTTTT. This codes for CASSPDYGELFF.

The CDR3 loop reads CASSLSWTGGYEQYF. CDR3 nucleotides: TGTGCCAGCAGTTTGAGTTGGACAGGGGGCTACGAGCAGTACTTC. The J gene is TRBJ2-7, the V gene TRBV27; 10 bases line up with TRBD1. The CDR3 is 15 amino acids. The J segment lost 3 bases and the V segment lost 3 bases, leaving 5 bases of the junction unmatched. Per germline, CDR1 MNHEY and CDR2 SMNVEV (reference sequence).

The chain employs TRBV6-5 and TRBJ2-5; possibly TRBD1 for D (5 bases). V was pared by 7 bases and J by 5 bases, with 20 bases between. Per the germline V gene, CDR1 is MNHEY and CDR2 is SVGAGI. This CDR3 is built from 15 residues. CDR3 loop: CASTKGRNRVETQYF. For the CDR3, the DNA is TGTGCCAGCACCAAGGGGCGGAACCGTGTCGAGACCCAGTACTTC.

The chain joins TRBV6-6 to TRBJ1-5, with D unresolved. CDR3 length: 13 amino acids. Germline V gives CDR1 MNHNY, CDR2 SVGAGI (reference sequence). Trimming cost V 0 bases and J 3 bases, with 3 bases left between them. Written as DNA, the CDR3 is TGTGCCAGCAGTTACTCGGCCAATCAGCCCCAGCATTTT. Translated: CASSYSANQPQHF.

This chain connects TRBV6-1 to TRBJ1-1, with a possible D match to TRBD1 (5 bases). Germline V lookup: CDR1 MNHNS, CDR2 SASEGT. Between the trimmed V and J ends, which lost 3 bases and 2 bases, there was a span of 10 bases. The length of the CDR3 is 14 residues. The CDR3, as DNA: TGTGCCAGCAGTGAGGCCTGGGGCAACACTGAAGCTTTCTTT. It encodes CASSEAWGNTEAFF.

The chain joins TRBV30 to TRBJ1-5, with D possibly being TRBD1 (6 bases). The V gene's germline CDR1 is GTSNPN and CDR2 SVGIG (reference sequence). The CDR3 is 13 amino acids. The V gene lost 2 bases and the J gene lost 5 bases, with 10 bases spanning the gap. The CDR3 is CAWSPQGYQPQHF. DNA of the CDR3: TGTGCCTGGAGTCCACAGGGTTATCAGCCCCAGCATTTT.

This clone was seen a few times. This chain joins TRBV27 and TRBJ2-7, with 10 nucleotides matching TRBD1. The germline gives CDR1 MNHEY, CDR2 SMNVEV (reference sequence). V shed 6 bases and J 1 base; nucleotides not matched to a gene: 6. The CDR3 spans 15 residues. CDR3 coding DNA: TGTGCCAGCAGAGGCCCGGGACAGGGGTCCTACGAGCAGTACTTC. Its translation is CASRGPGQGSYEQYF.